Listed below are T cell receptor beta chains from one sample, sequenced in a study of blood T cell repertoires in COVID-19. Method: immunoSEQ multiplex PCR; TCRdb's copy keeps in-frame clones and lacks some. The data show fewer than 150,000 clones, roughly four fifths seen once. The sample comprised peripheral blood. Receptor source: a human donor in a cohort sampled during active COVID-19. Both conserved end residues are trimmed from each CDR3. The order of the fields is clone size, V gene, CDR3 protein. A row's size may be missing; if present it is once, few, many or a size class.

size: .; V: TRBV6-5; CDR3: ASSYSGRGETQY
size: .; V: TRBV12-3/TRBV12-4; CDR3: ASSFHGSEQY
size: .; V: TRBV9; CDR3: ASSVIDTDTQY
size: .; V: TRBV7-9; CDR3: ASRWDSPGELF
size: .; V: TRBV9; CDR3: ASSGTTGFNGYT
size: few; V: TRBV25-1; CDR3: ASSPLGSGEETQY
size: .; V: TRBV2; CDR3: ASNLRAGKNTEAF
size: .; V: TRBV27; CDR3: ASSWASGGAREQY
size: .; V: TRBV4-2; CDR3: ASSRGTSGGTNTGELF
size: .; V: TRBV30; CDR3: AWSLRQGGASSYNSPLH
size: once; V: TRBV18; CDR3: ASSPLSGGVTDTQY
size: .; V: TRBV3-1/TRBV3-2; CDR3: ASSLGQGRGEAF
size: .; V: TRBV2; CDR3: AIIPGQWGANYGYT
size: .; V: TRBV4-2; CDR3: ASSPQSAQGTLYEQY
size: .; V: TRBV5-4; CDR3: ASSAISGANVLT
size: few; V: TRBV7-2; CDR3: ASSFNRDQPQH
size: .; V: TRBV13; CDR3: ASSPPGLPIVANTGELF
size: .; V: TRBV6-5; CDR3: ASNRGGNEKLF
size: few; V: TRBV28; CDR3: ASSPIRTSYGYT
size: .; V: TRBV3-1/TRBV3-2; CDR3: ASSQVHGAKEEQF
size: .; V: TRBV7-9; CDR3: ASSTARTGVYGYT
size: once; V: TRBV7-2; CDR3: ASSFPGQGRPGGYGYT
size: .; V: TRBV5-1; CDR3: ASSRFFSGSSYEQY
size: .; V: TRBV6-5; CDR3: ASSPQLYSYNEQF
size: .; V: TRBV7-9; CDR3: ASSGTTQETQY
size: .; V: TRBV10-1; CDR3: ASSVRFSTDTQY
size: .; V: TRBV5-1; CDR3: ASSPAALSGTEAF
size: .; V: TRBV27; CDR3: ASRLQGWAGELF
size: few; V: TRBV30; CDR3: AWSVEGLGFGERVLNEKLF
size: .; V: TRBV6-5; CDR3: ATSGLSVTDTQY
size: .; V: TRBV12-3/TRBV12-4; CDR3: ASRASGAPTQY
size: .; V: TRBV24-1; CDR3: ATSDPRMSSYNEQF
size: .; V: TRBV20-1; CDR3: SVREMGEAF
size: .; V: TRBV5-1; CDR3: ASSRGTGNTEAF
size: few; V: TRBV7-9; CDR3: ASSGGVAENTEAF
size: once; V: TRBV6-6; CDR3: ASSDQQGQGREAF
size: .; V: TRBV2; CDR3: ASRVGSPVGETQY
size: .; V: TRBV7-6; CDR3: ASSLVPGGSSGANVLT
size: .; V: TRBV6-5; CDR3: ATRFRAYEQY
size: .; V: TRBV9; CDR3: ASSVEAGGPYEQY
size: .; V: TRBV5-5; CDR3: ASSFPDGNYGYT
size: .; V: TRBV5-8; CDR3: ASSGQVGNQPQH
size: once; V: TRBV10-3; CDR3: AISPGAGGISPQH
size: .; V: TRBV30; CDR3: AWSGFGYERGRGYT
size: .; V: TRBV21-1; CDR3: ASSTIIEGLVNTEAF
size: .; V: TRBV7-9; CDR3: ASLSNRGQETQY
size: .; V: TRBV24-1; CDR3: ATSDLPGDTQY
size: .; V: TRBV6-5; CDR3: ASSHDRVSNYGYT
size: .; V: TRBV13; CDR3: ASSLARGPVYNSPLH
size: .; V: TRBV5-1; CDR3: ASSWSWGRGQAGANVLT
size: once; V: TRBV6-5; CDR3: ASSYSRGSGNTIY
size: .; V: TRBV5-1; CDR3: ASSGQGANEKLF
size: .; V: TRBV19; CDR3: ASSINWAGGITDTQY
size: .; V: TRBV7-3; CDR3: ASSLSSGGDNEQF
size: once; V: TRBV6-6; CDR3: ASTHSYEQY